This paragraph reports one TCR beta chain. Its antigen is unknown. The primer mix had 60 Vbeta and 13 Jbeta primers. Profiled with immunoSEQ multiplex PCR; TCRdb holds only in-frame clones, not every one. The sample lists 130,000 to 150,000 clones; around 77% were seen once. This sample was taken from a study of cytomegalovirus exposure and HLA in healthy donors. Study-wide results and caveats: In a later analysis, at a false discovery rate of 0.05, 16,951 TCR beta sequences were associated with HLA alleles.

This clonotype originated in a man aged 25 to 40 in good health and CMV-seronegative. The material sequenced was PBMCs.

The CDR3 region has the DNA TGTGCCATCAGTTCCGGGACTAACCGCTACGAGCAGTACTTC. This codes for CAISSGTNRYEQYF. This chain joins TRBV10-3 and TRBJ2-7, with 7 nucleotides matching TRBD2. Unmatched junction bases numbered 7, after V lost 5 bases and J lost 3 bases. The length of the CDR3 is 14 residues. The germline V gene encodes CDR1 ENHRY and CDR2 SYGVKD.